These 28 T cell receptor beta chains were all obtained from the same sample, sequenced in a study of CD8 T cells in ankylosing spondylitis. Study-level findings and limits: Characteristic of ankylosing spondylitis blood, it appeared, was a TCR beta motif comprising 7 to 9 highly homologous variants.

These TCRs' antigens remain unknown. Via MiXCR, TCRdb re-called the 5' RACE reads, giving one row per CDR3 protein. The sample holds about 210,000 distinct CDR3 sequences, about 7% seen once. The sequenced sample was blood, either unsorted or a sorted T cell fraction (not recorded which). These receptors came from a male donor with ankylosing spondylitis.

This clonotype was observed many times. J is TRBJ2-3 and V is TRBV9, with 10 bases that match TRBD1. V was pared by 4 bases and J by 1 base, with 3 bases of the junction left unmatched. The CDR3 spans 15 residues. Per germline, CDR1 SGDLS and CDR2 YYNGEE. CDR3 loop: CASSFGTGGTDTQYF. The CDR3 DNA follows: TGTGCCAGCAGCTTCGGGACAGGGGGCACAGATACGCAGTATTTT. Together with reference TRBV9 and TRBJ2-3, the CDR3 gives the full variable domain: DSGVTQTPKHLITATGQRVTLRCSPRSGDLSVYWYQQSLDQGLQFLIQYYNGEERAKGNILERFSAQQFPDLHSELNLSSLELGDSALYFCASSFGTGGTDTQYFGPGTRLTVL.

This clonotype came up a few times. J is TRBJ2-3 and V is TRBV5-1; 8 bases are a match to TRBD2. J lost 4 bases, V lost 2 bases, and 9 bases had no gene match. The germline V gene encodes CDR1 SGHRS and CDR2 YFSETQ. This CDR3 has 16 amino acids. The CDR3 sequence is CASSFYEREWSDTQYF. DNA for the CDR3: TGCGCCAGCAGCTTTTACGAGCGGGAGTGGTCAGATACGCAGTATTTT.

This clonotype came up a few times. The chain is built from TRBV4-2 and TRBJ1-2; a weak D match, TRBD1 (5 bases). V lost 0 bases, J lost 4 bases, and 12 bases lay in between. This CDR3 comprises 15 residues. Germline values: CDR1 LGHNA, CDR2 YNFKEQ. The CDR3: CASSQDQSGLYGYTF. In DNA, the CDR3 is TGTGCCAGCAGCCAAGATCAATCAGGGCTCTATGGCTACACCTTC.

This clonotype was seen ten or more times. The chain combines TRBV7-9 with TRBJ2-1; D not resolved. The CDR3 covers 13 residues. Germline assignment: CDR1 SEHNR and CDR2 FQNEAQ (reference sequence). Deletions cut 2 bases from V and 7 bases from J, with 9 bases between. CDR3 sequence: CASSLYQPNEQFF. The DNA for the CDR3 is TGTGCCAGCAGCTTATATCAACCGAATGAGCAGTTCTTC.

This clonotype has only a few counts. The chain has TRBV4-1 and TRBJ1-3, with D unclear. The V gene lost 2 bases and the J gene lost 0 bases, with 14 bases spanning the gap. The CDR3 is made up of 17 amino acids. Germline-derived CDR1 and CDR2 are MGHRA and YSYEKL. CDR3 protein: CASSQNLAGYSGNTIYF. The CDR3, as DNA: TGCGCCAGCAGCCAAAATCTGGCAGGTTACTCTGGAAACACCATATATTTT.

This clonotype has a count of ten or more. The chain combines TRBV2 with TRBJ2-2; the D gene is possibly TRBD2 (5 bases). This CDR3 has 16 residues. V lost 6 bases and J lost 0, with 14 bases in between. Looked up from germline, CDR1 is SNHLY and CDR2 is FYNNEI. The CDR3 nucleotides read TGTGCCAGCAGACCCGGACTCGCAACGAACACCGGGGAGCTGTTTTTT. Amino acid sequence: CASRPGLATNTGELFF.

This clonotype was picked up many times. The chain combines TRBV5-5 with TRBJ2-3; 11 bases line up with TRBD2. Trimming removed 0 bases from V and 5 bases from J; junction bases left unmatched: 5. The germline V gene has CDR1 SGHKS and CDR2 YYEKEE (reference sequence). This CDR3 has 16 residues. CDR3 sequence reads: CASSLGSGGAGDTQYF. In nucleotides, the CDR3 is TGTGCCAGCAGCTTGGGTAGCGGGGGGGCAGGAGATACGCAGTATTTT.

The table lists this clonotype with many counts. The V gene is TRBV12-3 or TRBV12-4, the J gene TRBJ2-7; no clear D gene. The CDR3 is made up of 12 amino acids. V dropped 1 base and J dropped 4 bases, with 5 bases sitting between them. CDR3 nucleotides: TGTGCCAGCAGTTTAGGACAATACGAGCAGTACTTC. The encoded protein is CASSLGQYEQYF.

This clonotype was counted at least ten times. This chain uses TRBV29-1 with TRBJ2-2, with a possible D match to TRBD2 (5 bases). The CDR3 length is 14 residues. Germline V lookup: CDR1 SQVTM, CDR2 ANQGSEA. V was pared by 2 bases and J by 4 bases, with 11 bases between. CDR3 in DNA: TGCAGCGTTGAAAGGGAGAAAGCCACCGGGGAGCTGTTTTTT. Its translation: CSVEREKATGELFF.

The sample holds a few counts of this clonotype. The gene calls are TRBV6-1 and TRBJ1-2; D unclear. Trimming removed 3 bases from V and 5 bases from J, with 10 bases in between. The length of the CDR3 is 13 residues. Germline V gives CDR1 MNHNS, CDR2 SASEGT. The CDR3 region is CASSDRSGYGYTF. DNA for the CDR3: TGTGCCAGCAGTGACAGGTCTGGGTATGGCTACACCTTC.

The table lists this clonotype with a few counts. The chain employs TRBV6-1 and TRBJ1-1; D remains unclear. Germline V lookup: CDR1 MNHNS, CDR2 SASEGT. This CDR3 contains 15 residues. V was cut by 7 bases and J by 4 bases, with 19 bases left in between. CDR3 DNA sequence: TGTGCCAGCACCCCACATGGAGGGAGTTCCACTGAAGCTTTCTTT. It encodes CASTPHGGSSTEAFF.

This clonotype was found many times. The V gene is TRBV12-3 or TRBV12-4, the J gene TRBJ2-7; D tentatively reads TRBD1 or TRBD2 (5 bases each). Trimming removed 8 bases from V and 3 bases from J, with 11 bases in between. The CDR3 is 12 amino acids. DNA for the CDR3: TGTGCCAGCTCTATGGGGGTCTACGAGCAGTACTTC. This gives the protein CASSMGVYEQYF.

In its sample, this clonotype was seen many times. This chain uses TRBV5-1 with TRBJ1-2; D not certain. The germline V gene has CDR1 SGHRS and CDR2 YFSETQ. This CDR3 has 11 residues. Trimming took off 0 bases at V and 10 bases at J, with 7 bases between the two ends. CDR3 sequence: CASSLAGFYTF. CDR3 sequence (DNA): TGCGCCAGCAGCTTGGCCGGGTTCTACACCTTC. The full variable domain, rest sourced from reference TRBV5-1 and TRBJ1-2, is KAGVTQTPRYLIKTRGQQVTLSCSPISGHRSVSWYQQTPGQGLQFLFEYFSETQRNKGNFPGRFSGRQFSNSRSEMNVSTLELGDSALYLCASSLAGFYTFGSGTRLTVV.

This clonotype has at least ten counts. The chain has TRBV2 and TRBJ2-2; D is unresolved. CDR1 and CDR2 (germline): SNHLY, FYNNEI. The CDR3 consists of 14 residues. Trimming shortened V by 10 bases and J by 0 bases, and 12 bases separated the two germline ends. This chain's CDR3 is CATDGPPNTGELFF. The DNA for the CDR3 is TGTGCCACAGACGGGCCACCGAACACCGGGGAGCTGTTTTTT.

In regard to this clonotype: This sequence may be a read error, since a much larger clone differs from it by one base. The CDR3: CAISFGYEETQYF. CDR3 sequence (DNA): TGTGCCATCAGCTTCGGGTATGAAGAGACCCAGTACTTC. This rearrangement joins TRBV5-6 to TRBJ2-5; no clear D. The CDR3 contains 13 residues. Germline loops: CDR1 SGHDT, CDR2 YYEEEE.

This clonotype was seen many times. J is TRBJ2-2 and V is TRBV9; 13 bases fit TRBD2. The CDR3 consists of 14 residues. Trimming cost V 5 bases and J 7 bases; bases outside gene matches: 2. CDR1 is SGDLS, CDR2 YYNGEE, per germline. The CDR3 loop reads CASSGLAGDGELFF. CDR3 bases: TGTGCCAGCAGTGGACTAGCGGGAGACGGGGAGCTGTTTTTT.

This clonotype was seen many times. This chain connects TRBV6-1 to TRBJ1-5, with 7 bases fitting TRBD1. V was pared by 6 bases and J by 5 bases, with 13 bases of the junction left unmatched. In germline, CDR1 is MNHNS, CDR2 SASEGT. CDR3 length: 16 amino acids. This CDR3 is CASSPGGPQGDQPQHF. The CDR3 region has the DNA TGTGCCAGCAGCCCCGGGGGGCCCCAGGGGGATCAGCCCCAGCATTTT.

This clonotype was counted only a few times. As DNA, the CDR3 is TGTGCCAGCAGTTTTCTTGGTGGTAACAATGAGCAGTTCTTC. It translates to CASSFLGGNNEQFF. V is TRBV27 and J is TRBJ2-1; D uncertain. V dropped 3 bases and J dropped 5 bases, with 11 bases sitting between them. The CDR3 is 14 amino acids. Germline assignment: CDR1 MNHEY and CDR2 SMNVEV (reference sequence).

In this sample, this clonotype turned up many times. The V gene is TRBV25-1, the J gene TRBJ2-2; D call uncertain. V dropped 3 bases and J dropped 6 bases, with 5 bases sitting between them. The CDR3 is made up of 12 amino acids. Germline V gives CDR1 MGHDK, CDR2 SYGVNS. The CDR3 is CASSDLAGELFF. The CDR3 DNA sequence: TGTGCCAGCAGTGATCTGGCCGGGGAGCTGTTTTTT.

This clonotype was seen repeatedly, ten times or more. The chain employs TRBV4-3 and TRBJ2-1; TRBD2 aligns across 11 bases. The CDR3 extends over 17 amino acids. Trimming at V came to 4 bases and at J to 5 bases, leaving 10 bases not matched to a gene. Germline loops: CDR1 LGHNA, CDR2 YSLEER. The CDR3 nucleotides read TGCGCCAGCAGCCCGACCATTCTAGCGGGAGGAGACAATGAGCAGTTCTTC. Its protein product is CASSPTILAGGDNEQFF.

The rearrangement links TRBV7-2 to TRBJ2-7; 10 nucleotides agree with TRBD2. Germline CDR1 reads SGHTA; CDR2 reads FQGNSA. This CDR3 has 16 residues. The J segment lost 2 bases and the V segment lost 1 base, leaving 5 bases of the junction unmatched. Here the CDR3 reads CASSLESSGSPYEQYF. CDR3 nucleotides: TGTGCCAGCAGCTTAGAATCTAGCGGGAGCCCCTACGAGCAGTACTTC.

There are many counts of this clonotype. V usage is TRBV10-3 and J usage is TRBJ2-3; D remains ambiguous. Trimming shortened V by 10 bases and J by 0 bases, and 11 bases separated the two germline ends. Looked up from germline, CDR1 is ENHRY and CDR2 is SYGVKD. The CDR3 has 13 amino acids. DNA for the CDR3: TGTGCCACCTCCGACGAAAGCACAGATACGCAGTATTTT. Translating gives CATSDESTDTQYF.

The sample holds many counts of this clonotype. V gene TRBV12-3 or TRBV12-4 combines with J gene TRBJ2-1, with D uncertain. This CDR3 contains 12 residues. V was trimmed by 6 bases and J by 4 bases, leaving 7 bases between them. CDR3 nucleotides: TGTGCCAGCAGCCCCGTTTACAATGAGCAGTTCTTC. Its translation: CASSPVYNEQFF.

V gene TRBV20-1 combines with J gene TRBJ2-7; D is unresolved. The CDR3 is 14 amino acids. Looked up from germline, CDR1 is DFQATT and CDR2 is SNEGSKA (reference sequence). With 1 base removed from V and 2 bases from J, the gap between germline ends came to 12 bases. CDR3 sequence reads: CSARVASLTYEQYF. As DNA, the CDR3 is TGCAGTGCTAGAGTTGCTTCGTTAACCTACGAGCAGTACTTC.

This clonotype was detected many times. The rearrangement links TRBV12-3 or TRBV12-4 to TRBJ2-5; 8 nucleotides agree with TRBD2. CDR3 size: 15 residues. J gave up 4 bases and V 2 bases, and 6 bases lay outside the gene matches. The chain's CDR3 is CASSLTGGAVETQYF. The CDR3 DNA follows: TGTGCCAGCAGTTTAACCGGGGGGGCCGTAGAGACCCAGTACTTC.

This clonotype was observed many times. V is TRBV4-1 and J is TRBJ2-1; perhaps TRBD2 as D (6 bases). CDR1 and CDR2 (germline): MGHRA, YSYEKL. The CDR3 totals 16 residues. V lost 4 bases, J lost 2 bases, and 15 bases lay in between. CDR3 in DNA: TGCGCCAGCAGCCCCCCCGGGAGCGGAACCTACAATGAGCAGTTCTTC. Translated, it gives CASSPPGSGTYNEQFF.

This clonotype turned up a few times. The chain recombines TRBV11-2 with TRBJ2-2, with TRBD2 identical over 10 bases. The CDR3 is 20 amino acids. V trimming: 3 bases; J trimming: 6 bases; junction bases outside the gene matches: 19. Germline assignment: CDR1 SGHAT and CDR2 FQNNGV. CDR3 sequence (DNA): TGTGCCAGCAGCTTCACTTCCCGAGCGGGAGGGAAAGGGGCCCCCGGGGAGCTGTTTTTT. Its translation is CASSFTSRAGGKGAPGELFF.

CDR3 region: CASSPTGTGDIWSPLHF. DNA for the CDR3: TGTGCCAGCAGTCCTACCGGGACAGGGGATATATGGTCACCCCTCCACTTT. The chain employs TRBV12-3 or TRBV12-4 and TRBJ1-6; 10 bases align to TRBD1. V gave up 5 bases and J gave up 10 bases; unmatched junction bases: 14. The CDR3 loop spans 17 amino acids.